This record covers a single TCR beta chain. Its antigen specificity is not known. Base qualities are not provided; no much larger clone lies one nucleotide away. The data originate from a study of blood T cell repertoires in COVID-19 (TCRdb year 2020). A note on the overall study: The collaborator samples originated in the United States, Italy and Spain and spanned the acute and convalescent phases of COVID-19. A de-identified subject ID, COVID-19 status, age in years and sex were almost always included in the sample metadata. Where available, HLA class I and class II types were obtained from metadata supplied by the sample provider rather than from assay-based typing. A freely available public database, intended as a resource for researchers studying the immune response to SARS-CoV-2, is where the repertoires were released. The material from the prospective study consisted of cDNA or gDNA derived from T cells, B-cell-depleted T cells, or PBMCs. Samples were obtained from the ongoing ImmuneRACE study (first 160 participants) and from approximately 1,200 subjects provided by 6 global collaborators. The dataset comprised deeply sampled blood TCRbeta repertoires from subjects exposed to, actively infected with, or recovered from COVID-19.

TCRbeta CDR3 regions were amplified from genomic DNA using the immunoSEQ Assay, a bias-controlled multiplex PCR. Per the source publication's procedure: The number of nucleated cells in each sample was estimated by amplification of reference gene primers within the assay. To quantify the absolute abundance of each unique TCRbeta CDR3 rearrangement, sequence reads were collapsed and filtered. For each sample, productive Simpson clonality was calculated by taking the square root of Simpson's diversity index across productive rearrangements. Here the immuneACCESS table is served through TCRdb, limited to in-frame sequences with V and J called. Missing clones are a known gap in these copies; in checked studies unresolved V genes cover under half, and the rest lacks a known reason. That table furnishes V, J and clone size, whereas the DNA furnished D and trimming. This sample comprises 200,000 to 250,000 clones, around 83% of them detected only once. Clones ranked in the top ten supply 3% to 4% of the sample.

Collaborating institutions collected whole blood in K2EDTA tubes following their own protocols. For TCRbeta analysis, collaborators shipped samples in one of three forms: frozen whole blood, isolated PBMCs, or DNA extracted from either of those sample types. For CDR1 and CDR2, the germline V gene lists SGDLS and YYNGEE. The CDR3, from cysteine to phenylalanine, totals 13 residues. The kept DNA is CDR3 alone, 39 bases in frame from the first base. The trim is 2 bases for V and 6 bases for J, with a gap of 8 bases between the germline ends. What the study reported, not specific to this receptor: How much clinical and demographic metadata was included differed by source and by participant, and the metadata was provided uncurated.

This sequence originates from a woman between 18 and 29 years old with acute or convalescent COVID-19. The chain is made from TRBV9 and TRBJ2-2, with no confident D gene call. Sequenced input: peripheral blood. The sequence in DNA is TGTGCCAGCAGCGTGGTAGTGTCCGGGGAGCTGTTTTTT. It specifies CASSVVVSGELFF.